Here is one T cell receptor (beta chain) with its context. Individuals drawn from approximately 22 US areas were roughly 18 to 95 years old. The record originates from a study of blood T cell repertoires in COVID-19. Per germline, CDR1 SNHLY and CDR2 FYNNEI. CDR3 length: 16 amino acids. The V gene end was trimmed by 5 bases and the J gene end by 0 bases; junction bases not matched to a gene: 8. TCRdb keeps only in-frame clones here, not all; method: immunoSEQ multiplex PCR. The sample contains hundreds of thousands of clones, around nine tenths of which appear only once. This receptor was identified in a woman aged 18 to 35 with acute COVID-19. The chain has TRBV2 and TRBJ1-1, with 8 bases matching TRBD1. Material: PBMCs or T cells enriched from blood (not recorded which). The CDR3 DNA is TGTGCCAGCAGTCCTACAGGGGGTCGCATGAACACTGAAGCTTTCTTT. It specifies CASSPTGGRMNTEAFF.